The 3 T cell receptor beta chains below all came from one sample that was sequenced in a study of cytomegalovirus exposure and HLA in healthy donors. PCR employed 60 Vbeta and 13 Jbeta primers. Sequencing was performed with immunoSEQ multiplex PCR; in TCRdb, only in-frame clones are kept and a portion is missing. The sample yields about 160,000 clones, about four fifths seen once. Sequences were obtained from PBMCs. These receptors were taken from a male donor in good health and CMV-seropositive.

The genes are TRBV18 and TRBJ2-7; 12 bases align to TRBD2. There are 15 residues in the CDR3. V was clipped by 0 bases and J by 3 bases; unmatched bases: 0. The germline CDR1 and CDR2 sequences are KGHSH and LQKENI. The CDR3 region has the DNA TGTGCCAGCTCACCACCGACTAGCGGGAGCTACGAGCAGTACTTC. Translated: CASSPPTSGSYEQYF.

The chain recombines TRBV2 with TRBJ1-2; 9 nucleotides agree with TRBD1. The CDR3 runs 15 residues. Germline V gene sequence: CDR1 SNHLY, CDR2 FYNNEI. V was clipped by 4 bases and J by 2 bases; unmatched bases: 5. CDR3 nucleotides: TGTGCCAGCAGTGCGGGACAGGGAAACAACTATGGCTACACCTTC. This codes for CASSAGQGNNYGYTF.

The rearrangement links TRBV14 to TRBJ2-1; 9 bases fit TRBD1. Trimming removed 4 bases from V and 4 bases from J; junction bases left unmatched: 2. Germline CDR1 is SGHDN and CDR2 is FVKESK. This CDR3 comprises 14 residues. The CDR3 protein is CASSPGQGYNEQFF. CDR3 bases: TGTGCCAGCAGCCCGGGACAGGGATACAATGAGCAGTTCTTC.